These T cell receptor beta chains were read from a single sample in a study of memory CD4+ T cells and cytomegalovirus serostatus. TCRdb's table, derived via immunoSEQ multiplex PCR, lists solely in-frame clones and lacks some. The table includes about 82,000 clones, roughly 80% detected once. Specimen: memory CD4+ T cells from blood. These receptors were obtained from an adult in good health and CMV-seronegative. CDR3s include the opening cysteine and the closing phenylalanine or tryptophan. The D gene is left open where the match is weak. The size field is filled for only some rows; it gives once, few, many or a size class.

v_call	j_call	clone_size	d_call	cdr3_nt	cdr3_aa
TRBV7-8	TRBJ1-2	-	-	TGTGCCAGCAGCTTAGTCCGGGGGCAGGGCTATGGCTACACCTTC	CASSLVRGQGYGYTF
TRBV7-2	TRBJ1-5	few	-	TGTGCCAGCAGCTTAGTGTTAGGGAATAATCAGCCCCAGCATTTT	CASSLVLGNNQPQHF
TRBV5-1	TRBJ2-5	-	-	TGCGCCAGCAGCCAACAAGAGACCCAGTACTTC	CASSQQETQYF
TRBV18	TRBJ2-5	-	-	TGTGCCAGCTCACCACAGTTCGGAGAGACCCAGTACTTC	CASSPQFGETQYF
TRBV18	TRBJ2-1	many	-	TGTGCCAGCTCACCAATTTCTCGGAACAATGAGCAGTTCTTC	CASSPISRNNEQFF
TRBV4-1	TRBJ1-5	-	-	TGCGCCAGCAGCCAAGTTGATACCTCCGATCAGCCCCAGCATTTT	CASSQVDTSDQPQHF
TRBV2	TRBJ2-3	-	TRBD1	TGTGCCAACAGTGCAGGACAGGGACGTCGGACAGATACGCAGTATTTT	CANSAGQGRRTDTQYF
TRBV7-6	TRBJ1-2	-	-	TGTGCCAGCAGCAATGACGTAACGCTTAACTATGGCTACACCTTC	CASSNDVTLNYGYTF
TRBV21-1	TRBJ2-2	-	-	TGTGCCAGCAGCAAAGGCAGGACCGCGAACACCGGGGAGCTGTTTTTT	CASSKGRTANTGELFF
TRBV19	TRBJ2-3	-	-	TGTGCCAGTAGGTCCCTTATTTTT	CASRSLIF
TRBV9	TRBJ1-6	few	-	TGTGCCAGCAGCGCAGGGGAGGCCTATAATTCACCCCTCCACTTT	CASSAGEAYNSPLHF
TRBV5-1	TRBJ2-6	once	-	TGCGCCAGCAGTTCCGGGGCCTCTTCTCAGACCAACGTCCTGACTTTC	CASSSGASSQTNVLTF
TRBV19	TRBJ2-4	-	-	TGTGCCAGTAGTTCTTTGGACTTCCCGCTAGCCAAAAACATTCAGTACTTC	CASSSLDFPLAKNIQYF
TRBV19	TRBJ1-4	few	-	TGTGCCAGCCTGGCATGGGCTGGGACTAATGAAAAACTGTTTTTT	CASLAWAGTNEKLFF
TRBV18	TRBJ1-4	-	-	TGTGCCAGCTCACCGAGGGACACGGGGAAGGAAAAACTGTTTTTT	CASSPRDTGKEKLFF
TRBV5-1	TRBJ2-5	-	TRBD2	TGCGCCAGCAGCTTGGAACCCAAACGGCGGGGGGGCCGAGGTAACTGGGAGACCCAGTACTTC	CASSLEPKRRGGRGNWETQYF
TRBV20-1	TRBJ1-1	-	-	TGCAGTGCTAGGGGTGAAGCTGAAGCTTTCTTT	CSARGEAEAFF
TRBV10-1	TRBJ1-1	few	-	TGCGCCAGCAGTGACTCCAGAGGTAGTGGCACTGAAGCTTTCTTT	CASSDSRGSGTEAFF
TRBV5-4	TRBJ1-1	-	-	TGTGCCAGCAGCCCCTCAAAGAACACTGAAGCTTTCTTT	CASSPSKNTEAFF
TRBV28	TRBJ2-5	-	TRBD2	TGTGCCAGCAGCCCCCCGGGGGCGGGGGGGAGGGAGACCCAGTACTTC	CASSPPGAGGRETQYF
TRBV2	TRBJ1-1	once	-	TGTGCCAGCAGTGAATTCTGGTCCACTGAAGCTTTCTTT	CASSEFWSTEAFF
TRBV9	TRBJ1-1	-	-	TGTGCCAGCAGCGTAGCCACAATGAACACTGAAGCTTTCTTT	CASSVATMNTEAFF
TRBV20-1	TRBJ1-2	-	-	TGCAGTGCTAGTTCTGTCGCGGGCTACACCTTC	CSASSVAGYTF
TRBV4-1	TRBJ1-2	-	TRBD1	TGCGCCAGCAGCCAGGATGGGACAGGGGTTAACTATGGCTACACCTTC	CASSQDGTGVNYGYTF
TRBV7-3	TRBJ1-1	-	-	TGTGCCAGCAGCTACTCGCAGTCGGAGACGAACACTGAAGCTTTCTTT	CASSYSQSETNTEAFF
TRBV5-1	TRBJ1-3	-	-	TGCGCCAGCAGCTTGTCGGGTCAGACCGGAAACACCATATATTTT	CASSLSGQTGNTIYF
TRBV7-6	TRBJ2-5	once	-	TGTGCCAGCAGCAATCGTTACCGGGACCGGAACCAAGAGACCCAGTACTTC	CASSNRYRDRNQETQYF
TRBV9	TRBJ2-3	-	-	TGTGCCAGCAGCGTATACGCCAGCACAGATACGCAGTATTTT	CASSVYASTDTQYF
TRBV9	TRBJ2-5	-	TRBD1	TGTGCCAGCAGCGTAGGACAGGGGGCAGGGGGAGAGACCCAGTACTTC	CASSVGQGAGGETQYF
TRBV27	TRBJ2-7	-	TRBD2	TGTGCCAGCAGTTTCGCGGGGGGATACGAGCAGTACTTC	CASSFAGGYEQYF
TRBV28	TRBJ2-2	-	TRBD1	TGTGCCAGCAGGCCGGGACAGAACCAAGCGAACACCGGGGAGCTGTTTTTT	CASRPGQNQANTGELFF
TRBV7-2	TRBJ2-7	-	-	TGTGCCAGCAGCGTGAGGGGGGCCCCCTACGAGCAGTACTTC	CASSVRGAPYEQYF
TRBV6-1	TRBJ2-2	-	-	TGTGCCAGCAAGATCGGGGGTGCGGACACCGGGGAGCTGTTTTTT	CASKIGGADTGELFF
TRBV6-6	TRBJ1-2	-	TRBD1	TGTGCCAGCAGTTACTCGACCAGGGGGCATCTCGCTGGCTACACCTTC	CASSYSTRGHLAGYTF
TRBV29-1	TRBJ1-1	-	-	TGCAGCGTTGCGGTGGTAATGGATGCTGAAGCTTTCTTT	CSVAVVMDAEAFF
TRBV7-2	TRBJ1-2	-	TRBD1	TGTGCCAGCAGCAATAAGGGACAGGACTATGGCTACACCTTC	CASSNKGQDYGYTF
TRBV7-3	TRBJ1-1	-	-	TGTGCCAGCAGCTTAGGCTCAAGGGGCACTGAAGCTTTCTTT	CASSLGSRGTEAFF
TRBV7-9	TRBJ1-6	-	-	TGTGCCAGCAGCTTAACGGGGGATCGATCACCCCTCCACTTT	CASSLTGDRSPLHF
TRBV5-5	TRBJ2-7	-	-	TGTGCCAGCAGCTTGGAGCGTTTTCCCTACGAGCAGTACTTC	CASSLERFPYEQYF
TRBV28	TRBJ1-1	-	TRBD1	TGTGCCAGCAGGGACAGGGGGCGCATCGCTTTCTTT	CASRDRGRIAFF
TRBV12-5	TRBJ2-2	-	-	TGTGCTAGTGGTTCCCCCACAGGCACCGGGGAGCTGTTTTTT	CASGSPTGTGELFF
TRBV6-5	TRBJ2-1	-	-	TGTGCCAGCAGTTACGCTCTAGCATCCTACAATGAGCAGTTCTTC	CASSYALASYNEQFF
TRBV10-1	TRBJ2-1	-	-	TGCGCCAGCAGTGAACTTCCGGTTAGCAATGAGCAGTTCTTC	CASSELPVSNEQFF
TRBV5-1	TRBJ1-5	-	TRBD1	TGCGCCAGCAGCTCAGGGGGCGCGCATCAGCCCCAGCATTTT	CASSSGGAHQPQHF
TRBV7-8	TRBJ1-4	-	-	TGTGCCAGCAGCTTAGTCGGGGGACCGGGAGAAAAACTGTTTTTT	CASSLVGGPGEKLFF
TRBV12-5	TRBJ1-5	-	-	TGTGCTAGTGGTTTCGTAGGCAATCAGCCCCAGCATTTT	CASGFVGNQPQHF
TRBV10-3	TRBJ2-7	-	TRBD2	TGTGCCATCGCACGGGGGGAGCCCTACGAGCAGTACTTC	CAIARGEPYEQYF
TRBV5-1	TRBJ2-2	-	-	TGCGCCAGCGCCATCCTAGGGGCAGGGGACACCGGGGAGCTGTTTTTT	CASAILGAGDTGELFF